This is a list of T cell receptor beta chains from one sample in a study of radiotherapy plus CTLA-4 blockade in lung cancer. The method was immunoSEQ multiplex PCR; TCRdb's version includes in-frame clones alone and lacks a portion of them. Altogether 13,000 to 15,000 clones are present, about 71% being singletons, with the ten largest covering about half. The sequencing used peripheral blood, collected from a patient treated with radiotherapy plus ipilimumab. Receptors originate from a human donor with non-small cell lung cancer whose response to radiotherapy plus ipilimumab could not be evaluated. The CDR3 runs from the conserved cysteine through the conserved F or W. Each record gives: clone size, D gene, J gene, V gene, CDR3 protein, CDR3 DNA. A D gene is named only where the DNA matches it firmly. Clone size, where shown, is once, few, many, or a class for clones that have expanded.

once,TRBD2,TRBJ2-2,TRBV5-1,CASTGMLAGITGELFF,TGCGCCAGCACCGGGATGCTAGCGGGGATTACCGGGGAGCTGTTTTTT
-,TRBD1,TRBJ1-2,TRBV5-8,CASSPFDRESVGYTF,TGTGCCAGCAGCCCATTCGACAGGGAAAGCGTTGGCTACACCTTC
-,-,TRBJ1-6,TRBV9,CASSPDSHSYNSPLHF,TGTGCCAGCAGCCCCGACAGCCACTCCTATAATTCACCCCTCCACTTT
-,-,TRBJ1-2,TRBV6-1,CASRRQEKGYTF,TGTGCCAGCAGACGACAGGAAAAGGGCTACACCTTC
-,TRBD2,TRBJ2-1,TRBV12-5,CASGLGSTSVGEQFF,TGTGCTAGTGGTTTGGGGTCGACTAGCGTCGGGGAGCAGTTCTTC
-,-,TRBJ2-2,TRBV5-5,CASSPYSSNTGELFF,TGTGCCAGCAGCCCCTACAGTTCGAACACCGGGGAGCTGTTTTTT
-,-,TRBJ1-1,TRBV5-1,CASSRLTGTEAFF,TGCGCCAGCAGCCGCCTGACAGGCACTGAAGCTTTCTTT
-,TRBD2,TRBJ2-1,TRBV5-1,CASSLAASGLSSYNEQFF,TGCGCCAGCAGCTTGGCCGCCTCGGGACTAAGCTCCTACAATGAGCAGTTCTTC
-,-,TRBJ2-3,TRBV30,CAWSGADTQYF,TGTGCCTGGAGCGGGGCAGATACGCAGTATTTT
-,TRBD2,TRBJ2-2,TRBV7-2,CASTAGGGPYTGELFF,TGTGCCAGCACCGCGGGAGGGGGTCCGTACACCGGGGAGCTGTTTTTT
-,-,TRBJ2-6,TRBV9,CASSVPLGGGANVLTF,TGTGCCAGCAGCGTCCCCCTCGGGGGAGGGGCCAACGTCCTGACTTTC
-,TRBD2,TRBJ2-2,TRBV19,CAVGRGGTGELFF,TGTGCCGTCGGGCGGGGGGGCACCGGGGAGCTGTTTTTT
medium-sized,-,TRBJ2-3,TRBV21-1,CASSTNTQYF,TGTGCCAGCAGCACCAATACGCAGTATTTT
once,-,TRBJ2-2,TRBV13,CASSPETAGGGELFF,TGTGCCAGCAGCCCTGAGACAGCGGGCGGCGGGGAGCTGTTTTTT
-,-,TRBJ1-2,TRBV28,CASLTESNYGYTF,TGTGCCAGCCTGACAGAGTCTAACTATGGCTACACCTTC
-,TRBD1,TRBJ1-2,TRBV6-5,CASSFHGGTGAYGYTF,TGTGCCAGCAGTTTCCACGGGGGGACAGGGGCCTATGGCTACACCTTC
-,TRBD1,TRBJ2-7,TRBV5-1,CASSLQGVQYEQYF,TGCGCCAGCAGCTTGCAGGGGGTTCAGTACGAGCAGTACTTC
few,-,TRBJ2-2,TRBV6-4,CASSARQENTGELFF,TGTGCCAGCAGTGCACGCCAGGAAAACACCGGGGAGCTGTTTTTT
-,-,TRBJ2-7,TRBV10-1,CASSESFNRPGFEQYF,TGCGCCAGCAGTGAGTCGTTTAACAGGCCGGGTTTCGAGCAGTACTTC
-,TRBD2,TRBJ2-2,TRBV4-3,CASSPSYSGGYTGELFF,TGCGCCAGCAGCCCATCATATAGCGGGGGGTACACCGGGGAGCTGTTTTTT
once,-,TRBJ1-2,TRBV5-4,CASSLAGRVGGYTF,TGTGCCAGCAGCTTGGCCGGCAGGGTTGGTGGCTACACCTTC
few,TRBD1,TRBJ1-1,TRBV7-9,CASSFGTGFTEAFF,TGTGCCAGCAGCTTCGGGACAGGGTTCACTGAAGCTTTCTTT
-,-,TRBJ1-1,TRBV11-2,CASSLGPVGAFF,TGTGCCAGCAGCTTAGGTCCGGTTGGAGCTTTCTTT
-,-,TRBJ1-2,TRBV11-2,CASSSPGGNYGYTF,TGTGCCAGCAGCTCCCCCGGGGGGAACTATGGCTACACCTTC
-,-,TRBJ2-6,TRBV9,CASSDAVGANVLTF,TGTGCCAGCAGCGATGCGGTGGGGGCCAACGTCCTGACTTTC
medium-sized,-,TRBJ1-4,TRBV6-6,CASSYPDSVGEKLFF,TGTGCCAGCAGTTACCCGGACAGCGTCGGTGAAAAACTGTTTTTT
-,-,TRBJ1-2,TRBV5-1,CASSLDTGTYGYTF,TGCGCCAGCAGCTTGGATACAGGGACCTATGGCTACACCTTC
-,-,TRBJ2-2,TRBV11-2,CASSLPGAGELFF,TGTGCCAGCAGCCTTCCAGGGGCCGGGGAGCTGTTTTTT
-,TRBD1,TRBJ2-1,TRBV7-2,CASSRTGNGEQFF,TGTGCCAGCAGTCGGACAGGGAATGGTGAGCAGTTCTTC
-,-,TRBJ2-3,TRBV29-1,CSVDVSRGHTQYF,TGCAGCGTTGATGTCTCCAGGGGTCATACGCAGTATTTT
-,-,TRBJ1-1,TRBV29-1,CSVEEQRGTEAFF,TGCAGCGTTGAAGAACAGCGGGGAACTGAAGCTTTCTTT
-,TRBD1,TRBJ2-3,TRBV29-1,CSVGGVGQGATDTQYF,TGCAGCGTTGGGGGTGTGGGACAGGGGGCCACAGATACGCAGTATTTT
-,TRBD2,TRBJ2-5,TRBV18,CASSPPQRTSGGKETQYF,TGTGCCAGCTCACCACCCCAAAGGACTAGCGGGGGAAAAGAGACCCAGTACTTC
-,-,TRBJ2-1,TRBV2,CASSDGGAFGNEQFF,TGTGCCAGCAGTGATGGGGGGGCCTTCGGCAATGAGCAGTTCTTC
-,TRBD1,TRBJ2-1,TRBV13,CASSPPSGQGVNNEQFF,TGTGCCAGCAGCCCCCCATCGGGACAGGGGGTTAACAATGAGCAGTTCTTC
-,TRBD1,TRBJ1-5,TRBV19,CASSTGGHSNQPQHF,TGTGCCAGCTCTACAGGGGGTCATAGCAATCAGCCCCAGCATTTT
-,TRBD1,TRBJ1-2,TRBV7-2,CASSPDRTRAGYTF,TGTGCCAGCAGCCCGGACAGGACCCGGGCTGGCTACACCTTC
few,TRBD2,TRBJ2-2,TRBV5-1,CASSPHGAGGGGGELFF,TGCGCCAGCAGCCCCCACGGAGCGGGGGGCGGAGGCGGGGAGCTGTTTTTT
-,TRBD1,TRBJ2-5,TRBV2,CASSRDRGTQETQYF,TGTGCCAGCAGCCGGGACAGGGGAACCCAAGAGACCCAGTACTTC
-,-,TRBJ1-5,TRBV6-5,CASRPDSLNQPQHF,TGTGCCAGCAGACCCGACAGCCTCAATCAGCCCCAGCATTTT
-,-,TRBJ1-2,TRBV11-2,CASSPGRGREGYGYTF,TGTGCCAGCAGCCCGGGTCGGGGTCGCGAGGGATATGGCTACACCTTC
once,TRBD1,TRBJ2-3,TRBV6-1,CASHRGERTDTQYF,TGTGCCAGCCACAGGGGCGAGCGTACAGATACGCAGTATTTT